What follows are 19 T cell receptor beta chains derived from one specimen sequenced in a study of regulatory T cells in long-lasting Graves disease. The time point was: newly diagnosed GD, antithyroid drugs for less than 3 months. The TCR library was made from RNA that had been extracted from PBMCs in TRIzol. Researchers made TCR beta libraries by using iRepertoire HTBI primers and running Arm-PCR on CDR3 regions. TCRdb re-called the multiplex PCR reads with MiXCR, one entry per CDR3 protein. The table lists roughly 500,000 distinct CDR3 sequences, around 12% of them singletons. These same records also appear under a second study, on T cells in Graves' hyperthyroidism and ophthalmopathy.

Sequencing used peripheral blood mononuclear cells (PBMCs), obtained at new diagnosis, from a patient treated with antithyroid drugs. These receptors were obtained from a woman in her thirties with Graves disease.

This clonotype came up many times. V gene TRBV7-2 combines with J gene TRBJ2-7; D tentatively fits TRBD1 or TRBD2 (5 bases each). The CDR3 length is 14 residues. Looked up from germline, CDR1 is SGHTA and CDR2 is FQGNSA. V was pared by 3 bases and J by 6 bases, with 15 bases between. The CDR3: CASSFSQGDPEQYF. CDR3 nucleotides: TGTGCCAGCAGCTTTTCGCAAGGGGACCCCGAGCAGTACTTC. Variable domain in full (rest from reference TRBV7-2 and TRBJ2-7): GAGVSQSPSNKVTEKGKDVELRCDPISGHTALYWYRQSLGQGLEFLIYFQGNSAPDKSGLPSDRFSAERTGGSVSTLTIQRTQQEDSAVYLCASSFSQGDPEQYFGPGTRLTVT.

This clonotype was counted ten times or more. The chain combines TRBV7-9 with TRBJ2-7; 8 positions match TRBD1. The CDR3 length is 17 residues. CDR1 is SEHNR and CDR2 is FQNEAQ in the germline V gene (reference sequence). With 0 bases clipped from V and 4 bases from J, the junction kept 11 bases outside the gene matches. The CDR3 DNA sequence: TGTGCCAGCAGCTTAGCCGAGACCGGGACAGGCGGGTACGAGCAGTACTTC. It specifies CASSLAETGTGGYEQYF.

There are many counts of this clonotype. V gene TRBV27 combines with J gene TRBJ2-7; 7 bases fit TRBD1. Looked up from germline, CDR1 is MNHEY and CDR2 is SMNVEV (reference sequence). The CDR3 is 13 amino acids. The V segment lost 3 bases and the J segment 3 bases; nucleotides outside the gene matches: 2. The CDR3 region has the DNA TGTGCCAGCAGTTTTAGGGACAGCTACGAGCAGTACTTC. Amino acid sequence: CASSFRDSYEQYF.

This clonotype was picked up a small number of times. The chain combines TRBV27 with TRBJ2-2; TRBD2 matches 8 bases. In germline, CDR1 is MNHEY, CDR2 SMNVEV (reference sequence). With 6 bases clipped from V and 5 bases from J, the junction kept 8 bases outside the gene matches. The CDR3 sequence is 15 residues long. The CDR3 DNA is TGTGCCAGCAGGGTTCGGGCGGGAGGAACCGGGGAGCTGTTTTTT. Translating gives CASRVRAGGTGELFF.

This clonotype was picked up many times. This chain connects TRBV15 to TRBJ2-7; a possible D gene is TRBD2 (5 bases). The CDR3 contains 15 residues. Germline assignment: CDR1 LNHNV and CDR2 YYDKDF (reference sequence). The V gene lost 5 bases and the J gene lost 5 bases, with 19 bases spanning the gap. The CDR3 spells CATSGVPSPPHEQYF. In DNA form, the CDR3 reads TGTGCCACCAGCGGAGTACCTAGCCCTCCCCACGAGCAGTACTTC.

J is TRBJ2-1 and V is TRBV2; 10 bases fit TRBD2. Losses at the gene ends were 10 bases for V and 9 bases for J; bases not matched to a gene: 24. This CDR3 has 18 residues. Germline values: CDR1 SNHLY, CDR2 FYNNEI. CDR3 nucleotide sequence: TGTGCCACCCTAGTGGGGGCTAGCGGGGGCCTTCTGACGGGTGAGCAGTTCTTC. Protein sequence: CATLVGASGGLLTGEQFF.

Note on this clonotype: One base away lies a much larger clone, so this may be a sequencing read error. The chain's CDR3 is CASSLAGTSNEQSF. The CDR3 DNA follows: TGTGCCAGCAGCTTAGCTGGGACTAGCAATGAGCAGTCCTTC. This chain uses TRBV7-9 with TRBJ2-5; 9 nucleotides align to TRBD2. The CDR3 covers 14 residues. Germline V gene sequence: CDR1 SEHNR, CDR2 FQNEAQ (reference sequence). Drawing the rest from reference TRBV7-9 and TRBJ2-5, the complete variable domain is DTGVSQNPRHKITKRGQNVTFRCDPISEHNRLYWYRQTLGQGPEFLTYFQNEAQLEKSRLLSDRFSAERPKGSFSTLEIQRTEQGDSAMYLCASSLAGTSNEQSFGPGTRLLVL.

The chain links TRBV18 to TRBJ1-1, with TRBD1 identical over 7 bases. CDR3 length equals 14 residues. Trimming removed 2 bases from V and 7 bases from J; junction bases left unmatched: 7. Germline V gene data show CDR1 as KGHSH and CDR2 as LQKENI. As DNA, the CDR3 is TGTGCCAGCTCACCATCCTCCGGGACAGATGAAGCTTTCTTT. It encodes CASSPSSGTDEAFF.

This clonotype was detected ten times or more. The CDR3 region has the DNA TGTGCCAGTAGTGGATCCGAGTCCCGGGACAGGGTACTCCTCATGGGCACTGAAGCTTTCTTT. This codes for CASSGSESRDRVLLMGTEAFF. The chain employs TRBV19 and TRBJ1-1; TRBD1 aligns across 9 bases. Looked up from germline, CDR1 is LNHDA and CDR2 is SQIVND (reference sequence). CDR3 size: 21 residues. V was clipped by 5 bases and J by 4 bases; unmatched bases: 26. Drawing the rest from reference TRBV19 and TRBJ1-1, the complete variable domain is DGGITQSPKYLFRKEGQNVTLSCEQNLNHDAMYWYRQDPGQGLRLIYYSQIVNDFQKGDIAEGYSVSREKKESFPLTVTSAQKNPTAFYLCASSGSESRDRVLLMGTEAFFGQGTRLTVV.

Notes on this clonotype: A read error is possible here, since a much larger clone lies one base away. This chain joins TRBV7-8 and TRBJ2-3, with D unclear. V was clipped by 7 bases and J by 4 bases, with 6 bases between them. The CDR3 sequence is 11 residues long. CDR1 and CDR2 (germline): SGHVS, FQNEAQ. CDR3: CASTDADTQYF. The CDR3 DNA follows: TGTGCCAGCACCGACGCAGATACGCAGTATTTT.

This clonotype showed up many times. The chain uses TRBV15 and TRBJ1-4; 7 bases are shared with TRBD1. Germline CDR1 reads LNHNV; CDR2 reads YYDKDF (reference sequence). The V segment lost 0 bases and the J segment 6 bases; nucleotides outside the gene matches: 7. The CDR3 runs to 16 residues. The CDR3 DNA follows: TGTGCCACCAGCAGAGATTGGGGGAGGGGGCATGAAAAACTGTTTTTT. Amino acid sequence: CATSRDWGRGHEKLFF.

This chain joins TRBV4-1 and TRBJ1-5, with D perhaps matching TRBD1 (6 bases). CDR1 and CDR2 (germline): MGHRA, YSYEKL. Trimming took 1 base from V and 10 from J, leaving 17 bases between them. The CDR3 length is 15 residues. The CDR3 bases are TGCGCCAGCAGCCAAGTAGGGGGGGACTTGCACCCCCAGCATTTT. This gives the protein CASSQVGGDLHPQHF.

In this sample, this clonotype turned up a few times. The chain uses TRBV9 and TRBJ2-1; 8 nucleotides match TRBD2. Germline CDR1 SGDLS, CDR2 YYNGEE. J gave up 7 bases and V 0 bases, and 6 bases lay outside the gene matches. This CDR3 region has 15 residues. CDR3 protein: CASSVGGGGGNEQFF. Written as DNA, the CDR3 is TGTGCCAGCAGCGTAGGAGGCGGCGGGGGGAATGAGCAGTTCTTC.

This clonotype showed up many times. The chain couples TRBV6-5 to TRBJ2-1, with a possible D match to TRBD2 (5 bases). Germline CDR1 MNHEY, CDR2 SVGAGI. The CDR3 is made up of 15 amino acids. V lost 2 bases to trimming and J lost 0 bases, with 8 bases between them. The CDR3 bases are TGTGCCAGCAGTTACGGGGAGACCTCCTACAATGAGCAGTTCTTC. Translated, it gives CASSYGETSYNEQFF.

In regard to this clonotype: A read error is possible here, since a much larger clone lies one base away. This chain connects TRBV7-8 to TRBJ2-1; maybe TRBD2 (6 bases). This CDR3 has 15 residues. Germline loops: CDR1 SGHVS, CDR2 FQNEAQ. The CDR3 DNA reads TGTGCCAGCATTACCGGACTACTGGGGAACAATAAGCAGTTCTTC. It yields the protein CASITGLLGNNKQFF.

The V call is TRBV20-1, the J call TRBJ2-7, with unresolved D. The germline gives CDR1 DFQATT, CDR2 SNEGSKA (reference sequence). The V gene lost 5 bases and the J gene lost 4 bases, with 15 bases spanning the gap. The CDR3 is 13 residues long. DNA for the CDR3: TGCAGTGCTGGTGCTCGGAGCCGTTACGAGCAGTACTTC. Translated, it gives CSAGARSRYEQYF.

The J gene is TRBJ1-1, the V gene TRBV9; D is perhaps TRBD1 (6 bases). Germline V CDR1 and CDR2: SGDLS, YYNGEE. With 4 bases removed from V and 3 bases from J, the gap between germline ends came to 13 bases. The CDR3 has 14 residues. The CDR3 region is CASSLRGGDTEAFF. CDR3 DNA sequence: TGTGCCAGCAGCCTAAGGGGGGGGGACACTGAAGCTTTCTTT. The variable domain in full, completed from reference TRBV9 and TRBJ1-1, reads DSGVTQTPKHLITATGQRVTLRCSPRSGDLSVYWYQQSLDQGLQFLIQYYNGEERAKGNILERFSAQQFPDLHSELNLSSLELGDSALYFCASSLRGGDTEAFFGQGTRLTVV.

This clonotype appeared a single time. It may be a read error: a sequence one base away is much more abundant. The rearrangement links TRBV28 to TRBJ2-7; maybe TRBD2 (5 bases). The CDR3 spans 15 residues. Germline CDR1 reads MDHEN; CDR2 reads SYDVKM. The V end was cut by 4 bases, the J end by 7 bases, with 20 bases between. CDR3 region: CASSSGEGRFREQYF. DNA for the CDR3: TGTGCCAGCAGTTCAGGAGAGGGCCGGTTCCGTGAGCAGTACTTC. Full variable domain (outside the CDR3, taken from reference TRBV28 and TRBJ2-7): DVKVTQSSRYLVKRTGEKVFLECVQDMDHENMFWYRQDPGLGLRLIYFSYDVKMKEKGDIPEGYSVSREKKERFSLILESASTNQTSMYLCASSSGEGRFREQYFGPGTRLTVT.

This clonotype was seen at least ten times. The chain couples TRBV7-2 to TRBJ2-1, with a tentative D call TRBD2 (6 bases). The CDR3 covers 13 residues. Germline loops: CDR1 SGHTA, CDR2 FQGNSA. V gave up 3 bases and J gave up 9 bases, with 12 bases separating them. The DNA for the CDR3 is TGTGCCAGCAGCTTGGTAGCCGGGGGTGAGCAGTTCTTC. Protein sequence: CASSLVAGGEQFF.